This TCR beta chain was identified during a study of T cell responses to AZD1222 COVID-19 vaccine. Regarding the study as a whole: A mostly white British donor set with more females was recruited, and clonal diversity was possibly underestimated. Spike-specific TCR breadth and depth rose after two AZD1222 doses. It was only 6 or 7 AZD1222 recipients who were seropositive at baseline.

Sequencing used immunoSEQ multiplex PCR; TCRdb keeps in-frame clones, though not all of them. Among roughly 120,000 clones, about 90% were seen once, and the ten largest hold roughly 8%. To note about this clone: Its target is not known.

This TCR came from an adult in good health. The specimen comprised peripheral blood, sampled on day 0 of AZD1222 vaccination.

CDR3 in DNA: TGTGCCACCAGTGATTTTCAGGTTGGGAACACCGGGGAGCTGTTTTTT. Translation: CATSDFQVGNTGELFF. The V call is TRBV24-1, the J call TRBJ2-2; no reliable D call. In germline, CDR1 is KGHDR, CDR2 SFDVKD. CDR3 length: 16 amino acids. Between the trimmed V and J ends, which lost 1 base and 1 base, there was a span of 9 bases.